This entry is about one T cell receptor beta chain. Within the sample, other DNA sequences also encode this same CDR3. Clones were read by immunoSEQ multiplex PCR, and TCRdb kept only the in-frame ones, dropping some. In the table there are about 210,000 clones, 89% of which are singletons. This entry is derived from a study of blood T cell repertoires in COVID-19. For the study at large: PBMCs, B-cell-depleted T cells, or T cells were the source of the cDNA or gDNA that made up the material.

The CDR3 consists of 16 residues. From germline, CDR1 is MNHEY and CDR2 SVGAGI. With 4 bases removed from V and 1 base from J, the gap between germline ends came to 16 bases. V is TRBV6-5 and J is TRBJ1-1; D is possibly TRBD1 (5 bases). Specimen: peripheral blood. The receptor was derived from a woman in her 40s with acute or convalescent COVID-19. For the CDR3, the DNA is TGTGCCAGCAGTTCCCTGAGAGGAAGGGGGAACACTGAAGCTTTCTTT. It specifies CASSSLRGRGNTEAFF.